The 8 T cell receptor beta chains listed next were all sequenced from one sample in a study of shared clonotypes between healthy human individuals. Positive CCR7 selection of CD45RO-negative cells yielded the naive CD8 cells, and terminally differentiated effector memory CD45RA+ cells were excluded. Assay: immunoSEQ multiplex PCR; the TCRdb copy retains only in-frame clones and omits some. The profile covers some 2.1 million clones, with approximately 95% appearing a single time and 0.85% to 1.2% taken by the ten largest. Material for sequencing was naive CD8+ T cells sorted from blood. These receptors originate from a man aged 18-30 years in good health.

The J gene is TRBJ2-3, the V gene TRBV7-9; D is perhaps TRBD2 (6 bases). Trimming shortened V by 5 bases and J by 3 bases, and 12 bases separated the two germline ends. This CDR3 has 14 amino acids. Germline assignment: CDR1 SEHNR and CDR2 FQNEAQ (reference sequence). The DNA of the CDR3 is TGTGCCAGCAGCCGCCAGGGAGGTACAGATACGCAGTATTTT. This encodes CASSRQGGTDTQYF. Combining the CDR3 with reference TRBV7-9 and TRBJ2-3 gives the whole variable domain DTGVSQNPRHKITKRGQNVTFRCDPISEHNRLYWYRQTLGQGPEFLTYFQNEAQLEKSRLLSDRFSAERPKGSFSTLEIQRTEQGDSAMYLCASSRQGGTDTQYFGPGTRLTVL.

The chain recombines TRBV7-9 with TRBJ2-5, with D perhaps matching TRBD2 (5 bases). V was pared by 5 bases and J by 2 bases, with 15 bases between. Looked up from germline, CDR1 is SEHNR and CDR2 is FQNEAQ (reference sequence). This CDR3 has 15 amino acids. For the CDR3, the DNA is TGTGCCAGCAGCGATCCAGAGGGCGGACAAGAGACCCAGTACTTC. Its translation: CASSDPEGGQETQYF.

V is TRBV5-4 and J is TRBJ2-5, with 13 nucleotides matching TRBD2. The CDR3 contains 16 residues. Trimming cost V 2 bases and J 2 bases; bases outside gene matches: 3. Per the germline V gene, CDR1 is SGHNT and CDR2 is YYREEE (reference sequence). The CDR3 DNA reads TGTGCCAGCAGCTTACCGGGACTAGCGGGGCAAGAGACCCAGTACTTC. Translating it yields CASSLPGLAGQETQYF.

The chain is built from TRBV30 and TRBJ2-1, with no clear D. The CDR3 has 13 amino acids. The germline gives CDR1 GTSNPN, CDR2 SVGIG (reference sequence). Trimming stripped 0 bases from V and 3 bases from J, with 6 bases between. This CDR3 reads CAWSVTSYNEQFF. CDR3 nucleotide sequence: TGTGCCTGGAGTGTAACAAGCTACAATGAGCAGTTCTTC.

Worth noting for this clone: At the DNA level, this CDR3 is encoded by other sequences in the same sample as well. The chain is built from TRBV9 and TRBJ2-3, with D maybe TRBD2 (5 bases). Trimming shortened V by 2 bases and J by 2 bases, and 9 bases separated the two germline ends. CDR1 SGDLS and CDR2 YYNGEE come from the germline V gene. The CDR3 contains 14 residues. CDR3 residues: CASSVGGSTDTQYF. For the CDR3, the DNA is TGTGCCAGCAGCGTCGGCGGGTCCACAGATACGCAGTATTTT.

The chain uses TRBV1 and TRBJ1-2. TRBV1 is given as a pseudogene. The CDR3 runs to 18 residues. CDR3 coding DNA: TGCACCAGCAGCCAAGAATGGGTGACACGACTTAAAACCTATGGCTACACCTTC. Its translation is CTSSQEWVTRLKTYGYTF.

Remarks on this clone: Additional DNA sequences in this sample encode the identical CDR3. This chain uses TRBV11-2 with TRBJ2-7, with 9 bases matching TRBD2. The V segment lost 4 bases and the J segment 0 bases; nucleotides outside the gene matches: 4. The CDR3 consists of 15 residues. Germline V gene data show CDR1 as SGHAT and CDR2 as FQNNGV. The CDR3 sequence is CASSSPTSGSYEQYF. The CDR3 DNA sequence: TGTGCCAGCAGCTCGCCGACTAGCGGCTCCTACGAGCAGTACTTC.

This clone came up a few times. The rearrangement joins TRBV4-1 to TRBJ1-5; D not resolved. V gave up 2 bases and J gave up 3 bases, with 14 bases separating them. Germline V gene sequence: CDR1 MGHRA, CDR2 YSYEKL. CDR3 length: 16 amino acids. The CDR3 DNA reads TGCGCCAGCAGCCAATTCGTGGCCAGCGACAATCAGCCCCAGCATTTT. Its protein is CASSQFVASDNQPQHF.